This T cell receptor (beta chain) is from a study of beta chain features in type 1 diabetes (dated by TCRdb to 2017 to 2018). The study in broad terms: Mean age, gender distribution, total cell number and subset yield did not differ between patients and healthy donors. A total of 100 million to 140 million sorted cells were examined across all samples, and the number of cells per subset was strongly correlated with RNA yield. In the study, TCRB repertoires of sorted circulating CD4+ T cell subsets from recently diagnosed type 1 diabetes patients were compared with those of matched healthy donors. Regulatory and stem cell-like memory subsets were obtained from only 8 patients and about 8 healthy donors, while naive and central memory subsets were obtained from all 30 or so donors. The investigation overall reported the following: Because small numbers of individuals were included in the HLA sub-analyses, any influence of HLA type on TCRB rearrangement was left unresolved. Naive, central memory and regulatory TCRB repertoires appeared to be more similar among patients than among healthy donors. Because cDNA was sequenced instead of genomic DNA, activated cells with high expression could be over-represented, although the groups did not differ in activation or CD3 levels. A moderate but significant shortening of TCRB CDR3 length was observed in type 1 diabetes patients in all four CD4+ subsets. At VDJ recombination sites, type 1 diabetes patients had fewer insertions and more deleted nucleotides, which implies abnormalities in thymic rearrangement. PCR might favor shorter templates, but patient and control samples were amplified and corrected together, so any skew would affect both groups equally.

This clone was observed a handful of times. The target of this receptor is not known. Qualities for individual bases were not recorded, and no much larger clone is one base off. The cysteine opens and the phenylalanine closes a CDR3 of 16 amino acids. Of the read, only the CDR3 DNA is kept; its 48 bases are in frame from base 1. Relative to germline, V is 4 bases shorter and J is 4 bases shorter, with 14 bases between their ends. The germline V gene sets CDR1 to SGHTA and CDR2 to FQGNSA. The entire amount of isolated RNA was reverse transcribed using the High Capacity cDNA Reverse Transcription Kit, so the sequenced TCRB transcripts were expressed ones. Deep immunoSEQ sequencing was applied to naive, central memory and regulatory T cell samples, giving an average of approximately 4 million total reads per sample. Sorted cells were lysed in RLT buffer, and RNA was extracted using DNase-treated RNeasy Micro or Mini kits according to cell number. To prevent cross-contamination, every cell subset was processed on its own, while patient and healthy donor samples were processed together. The immunoSEQ multiplex PCR was used to amplify TCRB sequences from cDNA, yielding 87-bp fragments that span the CDR3 region. Sequencing of the amplicons was performed on the Illumina HiSeq platform. The original methods were these. PCR bias was computationally corrected using synthetic template baselines, reads within Hamming distance 2 were collapsed, and singletons that could not be merged were discarded. Reads were aligned against IMGT to assign V, D and J genes, CDR3 length and insertions or deletions at six rearrangement sites. Within each subset, clonotype counts were normalized to sorted cell number, after which true diversity and Gini coefficients were computed with the tcR R package. The overlap coefficient, calculated on TCRB nucleotide sequences, was used to quantify repertoire sharing. As a proxy for the pre-selection repertoire, out-of-frame TCRB sequences from naive cells were analyzed. The source is immuneACCESS, and TCRdb retained only in-frame sequences with V and J called. Part of the clones is not carried over; for the studies checked, unresolved V genes explain less than half of this, and the remainder is unexplained. V, J and clone size are those of that table, while D and trimming were read from the DNA. The table for this sample lists some 270,000 clones; 11% of them were counted only once. The top ten constitute around 0.017% of the sample.

Each donor gave one peripheral blood draw, about 110 mL on average, collected into heparinised tubes. Using a panel that included CD45RO, CCR7, CD25, CD127, CD95 and CD27, naive, central memory, regulatory and stem cell-like memory CD4+ T cells were sorted on a BD FACSAria II. Purity was above 95% for every sorted population. PBMCs were separated immediately by Lymphoprep density gradient centrifugation and were stained directly, without being cultured. So that batch effects would be minimized, each experiment stained and sorted samples in pairs, pairing one healthy donor with one patient. Sequencing was done on a sample of naive CD4+ T cells from blood. The intended sense of this specimen's cell subset or site label: true naive CD4+ T cells. This receptor was identified in a man younger than 40 with type 1 diabetes. The rearranged segments are TRBV7-2 and TRBJ2-6; no D segment can be confidently identified. The sequence in DNA is TGTGCCAGCAGCTCTCGAGGAATATCCGGGGCCAACGTCCTGACTTTC. It translates to CASSSRGISGANVLTF.